The 23 T cell receptor beta chains listed next were all sequenced from one sample in a study of human T cells and chemical hapten exposure. Each CDR3 protein gets one entry after TCRdb re-called the RACE reads with MiXCR. The table includes fewer than 400,000 distinct CDR3 sequences, around 7% detected once. The time point was: patch test 1, 2 weeks after DPC sensitization. The treatment denotes: therapeutic diphenylcyclopropenone sensitization with weekly scalp DPC. This material consisted of whole blood, taken in connection with sensitization to the hapten diphenylcyclopropenone (DPC). Receptors originate from a woman younger than 35 with alopecia areata. Some clones in this sample may be carry-over from other donors' samples.

This clonotype has more than one count but fewer than ten. The chain combines TRBV6-2 or TRBV6-3 with TRBJ2-7; D uncertain. V gave up 4 bases and J gave up 1 base, with 11 bases separating them. Germline V CDR1 and CDR2: MNHEY, SVGEGT. The CDR3 has 14 residues. CDR3 loop: CASSSHPESYEQYF. The CDR3 nucleotides read TGTGCCAGCAGTTCCCACCCCGAGTCCTACGAGCAGTACTTC.

This clonotype was recorded at least ten times. The rearrangement joins TRBV7-2 to TRBJ2-5; D possibly corresponds to TRBD2 (5 bases). Germline lookup yields CDR1 SGHTA and CDR2 FQGNSA. V was clipped by 3 bases and J by 1 base, with 9 bases between them. This CDR3 comprises 14 residues. The CDR3 loop is CASSFVASQETQYF. DNA for the CDR3: TGTGCCAGCAGCTTTGTAGCGTCCCAAGAGACCCAGTACTTC.

The V and J genes are TRBV6-5 and TRBJ1-1; 9 nucleotides line up with TRBD1. J was trimmed by 5 bases and V by 6 bases; bases with no gene match: 7. The CDR3 runs to 14 residues. CDR1 is MNHEY and CDR2 is SVGAGI in the germline V gene. This CDR3 is CASRDTGGSTEAFF. DNA of the CDR3: TGTGCCAGCAGGGACACAGGGGGCAGTACTGAAGCTTTCTTT.

This clonotype has just a few counts. This chain uses TRBV6-2 or TRBV6-3 with TRBJ1-1, with D unclear. Between the trimmed V and J ends, which lost 8 bases and 3 bases, there was a span of 22 bases. CDR1 is MNHEY, CDR2 SVGEGT, per germline. This CDR3 has 16 residues. The DNA for the CDR3 is TGTGCCAGCTTACCATCCCTGGTTTCCTTGGACACTGAAGCTTTCTTT. This translates into CASLPSLVSLDTEAFF.

The V call is TRBV6-2 or TRBV6-3, the J call TRBJ1-2, with D possibly matching TRBD1 (5 bases). CDR3 length: 16 amino acids. Germline V gives CDR1 MNHEY, CDR2 SVGEGT. V lost 5 bases, J lost 1 base, and 17 bases lay in between. The CDR3 here is CASSRGRTVLNYGYTF. The CDR3 DNA reads as TGTGCCAGCAGTCGGGGCAGGACCGTACTTAACTATGGCTACACCTTC.

The chain is built from TRBV9 and TRBJ1-6; D is perhaps TRBD1 (5 bases). Germline values: CDR1 SGDLS, CDR2 YYNGEE. The length of the CDR3 is 15 residues. Between the trimmed V and J ends, which lost 0 bases and 9 bases, there was a span of 13 bases. The CDR3, as DNA: TGTGCCAGCAGCGTAGGAGGGGAAGCATCTTCACCCCTCCACTTT. It is translated as CASSVGGEASSPLHF.

This clonotype was seen a few times. The rearrangement links TRBV4-1 to TRBJ1-4; 7 bases align to TRBD1. V shed 0 bases and J 4 bases; nucleotides not matched to a gene: 5. The CDR3 totals 16 residues. The germline CDR1 and CDR2 sequences are MGHRA and YSYEKL. The CDR3 DNA reads TGCGCCAGCAGCCAAGAAAAGGGGGCTTATAATGAAAAACTGTTTTTT. It codes for CASSQEKGAYNEKLFF.

The chain has TRBV24-1 and TRBJ2-5, with TRBD1 matching 7 bases. CDR3 size: 16 residues. Germline CDR1 reads KGHDR; CDR2 reads SFDVKD. V shed 2 bases and J 2 bases; nucleotides not matched to a gene: 7. The CDR3 coding sequence is TGTGCCACCAGTGATTACACAGGGGACCTACAAGAGACCCAGTACTTC. Amino acid sequence: CATSDYTGDLQETQYF.

This clonotype has a count of ten or more. The chain combines TRBV7-2 with TRBJ2-3, with 7 bases aligning to TRBD2. Germline trimming cut 4 bases from V and 2 bases from J; bases unmatched to any gene: 6. The CDR3 extends over 15 amino acids. Germline CDR1 is SGHTA and CDR2 is FQGNSA. The CDR3 nucleotides read TGTGCCAGCAGCTCTACCCTAGCGGACACAGATACGCAGTATTTT. Its protein product is CASSSTLADTDTQYF.

This clonotype was seen only a few times. J is TRBJ2-7 and V is TRBV9; D remains unclear. Germline CDR1 reads SGDLS; CDR2 reads YYNGEE. There are 15 residues in the CDR3. V dropped 1 base and J dropped 5 bases, with 16 bases sitting between them. CDR3 residues: CASSVSPDRAHEQYF. In DNA, the CDR3 is TGTGCCAGCAGCGTAAGCCCGGATAGGGCCCACGAGCAGTACTTC. The variable domain in full, completed from reference TRBV9 and TRBJ2-7, reads DSGVTQTPKHLITATGQRVTLRCSPRSGDLSVYWYQQSLDQGLQFLIQYYNGEERAKGNILERFSAQQFPDLHSELNLSSLELGDSALYFCASSVSPDRAHEQYFGPGTRLTVT.

As for this clonotype: Lacking the conserved final phenylalanine or tryptophan, this CDR3 likely reflects a read error. The V and J genes are TRBV6-5 and TRBJ2-7, with 14 bases aligning to TRBD2. Germline V gene lookup returns CDR1 MNHEY and CDR2 SVGAGI. V lost 5 bases, J lost 3 bases, and 6 bases stayed unmatched. The CDR3 runs 16 residues. Written as DNA, the CDR3 is TGTGCCAGCAGTGCCCAGGGACTAGCGGGGGTCTACGAGCAGTACTTA. It codes for CASSAQGLAGVYEQYL.

This clonotype was detected ten times or more. The V call is TRBV9, the J call TRBJ2-5; weak D call: TRBD1 (6 bases). CDR3 length equals 15 residues. Germline CDR1 is SGDLS and CDR2 is YYNGEE. V was pared by 4 bases and J by 2 bases, with 15 bases between. The CDR3 DNA sequence: TGTGCCAGCAGCACCCAGGGGTCGACTCAAGAGACCCAGTACTTC. It is translated as CASSTQGSTQETQYF.

At least ten counts were recorded for this clonotype. This chain links TRBV4-3 with TRBJ2-1; TRBD1 aligns across 7 bases. This CDR3 contains 15 residues. Germline CDR1 is LGHNA and CDR2 is YSLEER. J gave up 1 base and V 4 bases, and 4 bases lay outside the gene matches. The CDR3 DNA reads TGCGCCAGCAGCCGCCTGACAGGGTCCTACAATGAGCAGTTCTTC. This codes for CASSRLTGSYNEQFF.

This clonotype was seen a single time. The chain uses TRBV3-1 and TRBJ2-4, with no clear D. Per germline, CDR1 LGHDT and CDR2 YNNKEL (reference sequence). The CDR3 contains 16 residues. V was pared by 2 bases and J by 3 bases, with 14 bases between. CDR3 DNA: TGTGCCAGCAGCCAATTCGTACAGATAGGCAAAAACATTCAGTACTTC. This codes for CASSQFVQIGKNIQYF.

This clonotype was seen a single time. V is TRBV7-2 and J is TRBJ1-5, with 9 bases that match TRBD1. Per the germline V gene, CDR1 is SGHTA and CDR2 is FQGNSA. The V and J ends lost 4 bases and 2 bases, in that order; junction bases with no gene match: 9. This CDR3 region has 17 residues. The CDR3 loop is CASSSGQGRSGNQPQHF. CDR3 coding DNA: TGTGCCAGCAGCTCTGGACAGGGGCGGAGTGGCAATCAGCCCCAGCATTTT. Looking up the rest from reference TRBV7-2 and TRBJ1-5 gives the full variable domain: GAGVSQSPSNKVTEKGKDVELRCDPISGHTALYWYRQSLGQGLEFLIYFQGNSAPDKSGLPSDRFSAERTGGSVSTLTIQRTQQEDSAVYLCASSSGQGRSGNQPQHFGDGTRLSIL.

The V call is TRBV7-6, the J call TRBJ2-1; 7 nucleotides align to TRBD2. V shed 5 bases and J 2 bases; nucleotides not matched to a gene: 6. Per germline, CDR1 SGHVS and CDR2 FNYEAQ. This CDR3 comprises 15 residues. The CDR3 DNA sequence: TGTGCCAGCAGCGCCGAGGGACTAACCTACAATGAGCAGTTCTTC. Translation: CASSAEGLTYNEQFF.

J is TRBJ1-6 and V is TRBV20-1; TRBD1 aligns across 12 bases. Trimming removed 5 bases from V and 12 bases from J; junction bases left unmatched: 11. Germline lookup yields CDR1 DFQATT and CDR2 SNEGSKA (reference sequence). There are 15 residues in the CDR3. CDR3 protein: CSARPTGTGGRPLHF. Here the CDR3 DNA reads TGCAGTGCTCGCCCGACTGGGACAGGGGGCCGACCCCTCCACTTT.

This clonotype was counted ten times or more. The CDR3 loop is CASSYSSGYETQYF. CDR3 coding DNA: TGTGCCAGCAGTTACTCCTCGGGGTACGAGACCCAGTACTTC. This chain connects TRBV6-6 to TRBJ2-5; D may be TRBD2 (5 bases). V was pared by 0 bases and J by 5 bases, with 10 bases between. The CDR3 covers 14 residues. Germline values: CDR1 MNHNY, CDR2 SVGAGI (reference sequence).

Only a few counts were recorded for this clonotype. The chain is built from TRBV7-9 and TRBJ2-4, with 9 nucleotides matching TRBD1. Germline-derived CDR1 and CDR2 are SEHNR and FQNEAQ (reference sequence). The CDR3 totals 15 residues. Losses at the gene ends were 4 bases for V and 6 bases for J; bases not matched to a gene: 7. CDR3 nucleotides: TGTGCCAGCAGCTCCTACGTACAGGGGGCAAACATTCAGTACTTC. This translates into CASSSYVQGANIQYF.

CDR3 sequence reads: CASSFGGTGKETQYF. The CDR3 DNA reads as TGTGCCAGCAGTTTCGGGGGGACAGGGAAAGAGACCCAGTACTTC. The chain has TRBV28 and TRBJ2-5, with 9 positions matching TRBD1. J gave up 3 bases and V 3 bases, and 5 bases lay outside the gene matches. Germline-derived CDR1 and CDR2 are MDHEN and SYDVKM. CDR3 length: 15 residues.

The chain carries TRBV2 and TRBJ2-7, with D maybe TRBD1 (6 bases). CDR3 length: 15 amino acids. CDR1 and CDR2 from the germline V gene are SNHLY and FYNNEI. Trimming shortened V by 3 bases and J by 3 bases, and 15 bases separated the two germline ends. The CDR3 DNA reads TGTGCCAGCAGTGATGGGTTACAGGGTGGCTACGAGCAGTACTTC. This encodes CASSDGLQGGYEQYF.

This clonotype appeared many times. The rearrangement links TRBV9 to TRBJ2-3; D could derive from TRBD1 or TRBD2 (5 bases each). This CDR3 has 14 amino acids. The V and J ends lost 0 bases and 4 bases respectively, with 9 bases between them. Germline V gives CDR1 SGDLS, CDR2 YYNGEE. CDR3 sequence reads: CASSVAGRADTQYF. The CDR3 DNA sequence: TGTGCCAGCAGCGTAGCGGGGCGCGCAGATACGCAGTATTTT. The variable domain in full, with the rest retrieved from reference TRBV9 and TRBJ2-3, is DSGVTQTPKHLITATGQRVTLRCSPRSGDLSVYWYQQSLDQGLQFLIQYYNGEERAKGNILERFSAQQFPDLHSELNLSSLELGDSALYFCASSVAGRADTQYFGPGTRLTVL.

This clonotype was found a few times. The chain joins TRBV29-1 to TRBJ2-7; either TRBD1 or TRBD2 may supply D (5 bases each). This CDR3 has 13 residues. CDR1 SQVTM and CDR2 ANQGSEA come from the germline V gene. Between the trimmed V and J ends, which lost 5 bases and 4 bases, there was a span of 15 bases. The DNA for the CDR3 is TGCAGCGTTACCATCCCCGGGACGTACGAGCAGTACTTC. It is translated as CSVTIPGTYEQYF.